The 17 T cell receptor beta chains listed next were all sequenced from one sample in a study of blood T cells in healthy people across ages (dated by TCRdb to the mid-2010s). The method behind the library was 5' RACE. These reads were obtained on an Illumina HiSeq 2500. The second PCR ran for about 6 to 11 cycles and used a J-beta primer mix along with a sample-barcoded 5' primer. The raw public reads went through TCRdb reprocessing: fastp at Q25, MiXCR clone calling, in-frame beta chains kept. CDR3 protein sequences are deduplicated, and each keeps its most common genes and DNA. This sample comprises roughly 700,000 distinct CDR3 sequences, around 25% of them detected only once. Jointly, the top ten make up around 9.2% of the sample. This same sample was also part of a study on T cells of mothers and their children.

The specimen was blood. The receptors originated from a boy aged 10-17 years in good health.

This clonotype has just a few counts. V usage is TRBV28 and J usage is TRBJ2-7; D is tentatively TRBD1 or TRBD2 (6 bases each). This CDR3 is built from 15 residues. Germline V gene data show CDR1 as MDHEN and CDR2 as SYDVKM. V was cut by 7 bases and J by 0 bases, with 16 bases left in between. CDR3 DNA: TGTGCCAGCATCCCCTCGGGGGCTAGCTCCTACGAGCAGTACTTC. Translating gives CASIPSGASSYEQYF.

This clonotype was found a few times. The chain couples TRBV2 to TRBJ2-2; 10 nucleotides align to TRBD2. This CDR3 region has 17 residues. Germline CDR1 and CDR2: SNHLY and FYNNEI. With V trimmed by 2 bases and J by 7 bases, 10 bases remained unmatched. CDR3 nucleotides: TGTGCCAGCAGTGAAATAGCGGGAGGTTCAATAGGCGGGGAGCTGTTTTTT. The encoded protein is CASSEIAGGSIGGELFF.

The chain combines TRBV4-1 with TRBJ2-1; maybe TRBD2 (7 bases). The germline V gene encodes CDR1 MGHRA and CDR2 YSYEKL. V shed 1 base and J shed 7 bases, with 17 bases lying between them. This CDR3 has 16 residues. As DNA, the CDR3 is TGCGCCAGCAGCCAAGTGGGGAGTGGGAGGGGGAATGAGCAGTTCTTC. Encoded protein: CASSQVGSGRGNEQFF.

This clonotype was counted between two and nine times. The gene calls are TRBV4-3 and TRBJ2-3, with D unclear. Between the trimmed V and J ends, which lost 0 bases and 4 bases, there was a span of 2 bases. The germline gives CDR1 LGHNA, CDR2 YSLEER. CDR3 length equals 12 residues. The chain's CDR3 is CASSQDSDTQYF. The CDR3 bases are TGCGCCAGCAGCCAAGATTCAGATACGCAGTATTTT.

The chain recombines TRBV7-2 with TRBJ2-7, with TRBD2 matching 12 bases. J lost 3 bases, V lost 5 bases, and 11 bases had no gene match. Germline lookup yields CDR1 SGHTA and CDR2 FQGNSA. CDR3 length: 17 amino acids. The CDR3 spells CASSTRAPGLAGYEQYF. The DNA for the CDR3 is TGTGCCAGCAGCACCAGGGCGCCGGGACTAGCGGGCTACGAGCAGTACTTC.

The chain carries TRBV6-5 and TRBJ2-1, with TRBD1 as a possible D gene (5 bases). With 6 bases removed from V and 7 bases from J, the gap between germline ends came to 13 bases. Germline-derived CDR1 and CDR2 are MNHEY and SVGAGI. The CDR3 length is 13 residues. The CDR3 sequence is CASRLRGRNEQFF. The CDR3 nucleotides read TGTGCCAGCAGACTAAGGGGTCGGAATGAGCAGTTCTTC.

CDR3 coding DNA: TGTGCCAGCAGCGCAGGGTACCGTCAGCCCCAGCATTTT. Its translation: CASSAGYRQPQHF. V usage is TRBV7-9 and J usage is TRBJ1-5, with D tentatively TRBD1 (5 bases). Germline loops: CDR1 SEHNR, CDR2 FQNEAQ (reference sequence). V lost 5 bases, J lost 6 bases, and 11 bases lay in between. This CDR3 comprises 13 residues.

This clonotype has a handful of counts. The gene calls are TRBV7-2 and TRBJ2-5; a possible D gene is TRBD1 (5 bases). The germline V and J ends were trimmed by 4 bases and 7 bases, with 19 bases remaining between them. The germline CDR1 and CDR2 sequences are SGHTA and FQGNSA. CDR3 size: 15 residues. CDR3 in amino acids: CASSSNRGRAGTQYF. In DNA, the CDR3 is TGTGCCAGCAGCTCCAATAGGGGCAGGGCAGGGACCCAGTACTTC.

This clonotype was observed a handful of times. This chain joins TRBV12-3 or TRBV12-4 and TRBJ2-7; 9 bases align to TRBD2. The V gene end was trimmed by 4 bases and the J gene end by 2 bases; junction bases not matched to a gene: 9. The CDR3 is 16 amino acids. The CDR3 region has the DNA TGTGCCAGCAGTTCCCTTAGCGGGGGCAAAGCCTACGAGCAGTACTTC. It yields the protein CASSSLSGGKAYEQYF.

CDR3 DNA: TGTGCTAGTGGACTGGGACTAGCGGATTTCTACGAGCAGTACTTC. Translation gives CASGLGLADFYEQYF. The chain is built from TRBV12-5 and TRBJ2-7; TRBD2 matches at 11 bases. CDR1 and CDR2 from the germline V gene are LGHNT and FRNRAP. The CDR3 is 15 residues long. V dropped 6 bases and J dropped 3; count of bases not matched to a gene: 7.

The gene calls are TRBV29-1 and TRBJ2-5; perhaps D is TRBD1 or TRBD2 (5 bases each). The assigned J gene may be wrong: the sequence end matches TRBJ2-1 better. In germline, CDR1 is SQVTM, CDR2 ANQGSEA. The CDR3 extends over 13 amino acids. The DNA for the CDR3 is TGCAGCGTTGAGGTGGGGGCCTACAATGAGCAGTTCTTC. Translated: CSVEVGAYNEQFF.

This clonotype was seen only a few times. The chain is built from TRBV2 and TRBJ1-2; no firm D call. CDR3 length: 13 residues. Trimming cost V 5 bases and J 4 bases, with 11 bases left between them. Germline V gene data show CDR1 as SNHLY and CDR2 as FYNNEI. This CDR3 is CASSSDGSYGYTF. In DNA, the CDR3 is TGTGCCAGCAGTTCGGACGGGAGCTATGGCTACACCTTC.

CDR3 in DNA: TGTGCCAGCAGCTCCGGACTAACGCAAGAGACCCAGTACTTC. Translating gives CASSSGLTQETQYF. This chain links TRBV28 with TRBJ2-5, with D possibly being TRBD2 (6 bases). The CDR3 is 14 amino acids. Trimming removed 6 bases from V and 2 bases from J, with 13 bases in between. Looked up from germline, CDR1 is MDHEN and CDR2 is SYDVKM.

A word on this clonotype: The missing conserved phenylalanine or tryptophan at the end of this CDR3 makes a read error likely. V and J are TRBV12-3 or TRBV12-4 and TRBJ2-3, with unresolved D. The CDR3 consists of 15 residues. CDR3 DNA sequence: TGTGCCAGCAGTTTCCGGAGACTGAGCGCAGATATGCAGTATTCT. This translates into CASSFRRLSADMQYS.

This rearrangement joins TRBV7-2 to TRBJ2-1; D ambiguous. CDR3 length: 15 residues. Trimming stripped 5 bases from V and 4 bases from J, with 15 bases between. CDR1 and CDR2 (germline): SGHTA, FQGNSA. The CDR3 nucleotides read TGTGCCAGCAGCGACCAGGCAGGCTATTACAATGAGCAGTTCTTC. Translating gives CASSDQAGYYNEQFF.

The CDR3 region is CASSSKLAGIYEQYF. The CDR3 DNA sequence: TGTGCCAGCAGTTCCAAACTAGCGGGGATCTACGAGCAGTACTTC. The genes are TRBV6-5 and TRBJ2-5; 10 bases map to TRBD2. The end of the DNA is better explained by TRBJ2-7, so the J call may be wrong. This CDR3 has 15 residues. Germline CDR1 MNHEY, CDR2 SVGAGI.

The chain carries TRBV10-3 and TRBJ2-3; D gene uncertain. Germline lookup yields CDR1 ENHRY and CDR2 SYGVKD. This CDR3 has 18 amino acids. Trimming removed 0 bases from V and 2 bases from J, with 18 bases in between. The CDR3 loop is CAISESAAHQKYTDTQYF. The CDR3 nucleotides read TGTGCCATCAGTGAGTCGGCCGCTCACCAGAAGTACACAGATACGCAGTATTTT.